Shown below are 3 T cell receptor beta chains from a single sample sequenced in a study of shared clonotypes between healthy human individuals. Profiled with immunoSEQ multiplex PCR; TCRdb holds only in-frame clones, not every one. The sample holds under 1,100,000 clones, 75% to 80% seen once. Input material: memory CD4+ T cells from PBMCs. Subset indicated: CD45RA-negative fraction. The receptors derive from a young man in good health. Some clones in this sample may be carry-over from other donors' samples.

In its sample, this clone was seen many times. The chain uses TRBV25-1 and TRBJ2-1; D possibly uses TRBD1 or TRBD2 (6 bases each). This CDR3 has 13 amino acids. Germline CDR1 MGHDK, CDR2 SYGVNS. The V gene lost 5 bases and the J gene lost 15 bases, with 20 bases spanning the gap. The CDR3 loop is CASSLEGGMRLFF. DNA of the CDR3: TGTGCCAGCAGTCTCGAGGGGGGAATGAGGCTGTTCTTC.

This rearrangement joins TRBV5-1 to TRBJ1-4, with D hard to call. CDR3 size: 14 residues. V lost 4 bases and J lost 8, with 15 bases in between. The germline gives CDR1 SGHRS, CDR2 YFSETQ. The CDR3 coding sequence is TGCGCCAGCAGCCCCGGAACCTTGGGGGAAAAACTGTTTTTT. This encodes CASSPGTLGEKLFF.

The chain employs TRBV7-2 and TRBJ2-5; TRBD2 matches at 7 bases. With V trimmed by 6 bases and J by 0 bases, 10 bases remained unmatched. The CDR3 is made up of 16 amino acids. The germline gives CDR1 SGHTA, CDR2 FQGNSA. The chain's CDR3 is CASRRREGTYQETQYF. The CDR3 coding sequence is TGTGCCAGCAGAAGAAGGGAGGGGACGTACCAAGAGACCCAGTACTTC. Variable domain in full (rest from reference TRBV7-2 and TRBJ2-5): GAGVSQSPSNKVTEKGKDVELRCDPISGHTALYWYRQSLGQGLEFLIYFQGNSAPDKSGLPSDRFSAERTGGSVSTLTIQRTQQEDSAVYLCASRRREGTYQETQYFGPGTRLLVL.